The subject of this entry is one T cell receptor (beta chain). The antigen is unknown. Mismatch with germline at one junction end may stem from a read error. This sample was included in a study of T cell responses to AZD1222 COVID-19 vaccine. Notes on the study in general: At baseline, seropositivity was found in only five or six AZD1222 recipients.

In germline, CDR1 is MNHEY, CDR2 SVGAGI. The CDR3 length is 16 residues. Some clones are missing from TCRdb's copy, which holds only in-frame ones; the method was immunoSEQ multiplex PCR. The table lists about 110,000 clones, roughly nine tenths of them singletons. The specimen was peripheral blood, collected 28 days after the second AZD1222 dose. This chain uses TRBV6-5 with TRBJ1-2, with TRBD1 identical over 10 bases. This TCR derives from an adult who received the AZD1222 COVID-19 vaccine. CDR3 DNA sequence: TGTGCCGGCAGTTACCTCAGGACAGGGGGTAGCTATGGCTACACCTTC. Protein sequence: CAGSYLRTGGSYGYTF.